These 14 T cell receptor beta chains share one sample of origin, sequenced in a study of T cells in Graves' hyperthyroidism and ophthalmopathy. RNA transcripts gave rise to amplified TCR beta CDR3 regions. The HTBI primer set served for first-round RT-PCR of the TCR CDR3. One entry per CDR3 protein results from TCRdb running MiXCR on the multiplex PCR reads. The profile covers some 500,000 distinct CDR3 sequences, with roughly 16% appearing a single time and approximately 32% taken by the ten largest. Sample: blood. These receptors were taken from a woman under 40 with Graves' ophthalmopathy.

The table lists this clonotype with many counts. The CDR3 spells CASDRTYGYTF. CDR3 nucleotide sequence: TGTGCCAGCGACAGGACCTATGGCTACACCTTC. V and J are TRBV2 and TRBJ1-2; perhaps TRBD1 as D (6 bases). Looked up from germline, CDR1 is SNHLY and CDR2 is FYNNEI. This CDR3 is built from 11 residues. The V end was cut by 8 bases, the J end by 4 bases, with 8 bases between.

CDR3 amino acids: CSARDLTSPFF. In DNA, the CDR3 is TGCAGTGCTAGAGATTTAACTAGCCCGTTCTTC. The rearrangement links TRBV20-1 to TRBJ2-1, with D possibly being TRBD2 (6 bases). V was pared by 0 bases and J by 15 bases, with 12 bases between. CDR3 length: 11 residues. Germline CDR1 and CDR2: DFQATT and SNEGSKA (reference sequence).

The chain uses TRBV5-8 and TRBJ2-7; 7 bases are shared with TRBD1. From germline, CDR1 is SGHTS and CDR2 YDEGEE. The CDR3 contains 13 residues. The J segment lost 2 bases and the V segment lost 3 bases, leaving 2 bases of the junction unmatched. The CDR3 protein is CASSWGQTYEQYF. The CDR3 DNA follows: TGTGCCAGCAGCTGGGGACAGACCTACGAGCAGTACTTC.

The chain combines TRBV19 with TRBJ2-7; 9 bases align to TRBD1. Germline CDR1 reads LNHDA; CDR2 reads SQIVND (reference sequence). The junction had 10 bases not matched to a gene; V was cut back by 7 bases and J by 0 bases. The CDR3 spans 16 residues. DNA for the CDR3: TGTGCCAGTACCCTCACCGGGACAGGGAGCTCCTACGAGCAGTACTTC. Encoded protein: CASTLTGTGSSYEQYF. The full variable domain, in which reference TRBV19 and TRBJ2-7 provide the parts outside the CDR3, is DGGITQSPKYLFRKEGQNVTLSCEQNLNHDAMYWYRQDPGQGLRLIYYSQIVNDFQKGDIAEGYSVSREKKESFPLTVTSAQKNPTAFYLCASTLTGTGSSYEQYFGPGTRLTVT.

This clonotype came up many times. The chain combines TRBV29-1 with TRBJ2-7; tentatively, D is TRBD1 or TRBD2 (5 bases each). The germline gives CDR1 SQVTM, CDR2 ANQGSEA. The CDR3 length is 14 residues. V dropped 3 bases and J dropped 0 bases, with 12 bases sitting between them. For the CDR3, the DNA is TGCAGCGTTGATCTTGGGGGAAGCTCCTACGAGCAGTACTTC. This gives the protein CSVDLGGSSYEQYF.

V gene TRBV7-2 combines with J gene TRBJ2-7, with TRBD2 identical over 10 bases. Looked up from germline, CDR1 is SGHTA and CDR2 is FQGNSA. The V and J ends lost 6 bases and 2 bases, in that order; junction bases with no gene match: 10. The CDR3 covers 16 residues. The CDR3 DNA follows: TGTGCCAGCAGTAGTAGCGGGAGGCGCAACGCCTACGAGCAGTACTTC. It is translated as CASSSSGRRNAYEQYF.

This clonotype appeared many times. The chain links TRBV7-2 to TRBJ1-2, with TRBD1 matching 7 bases. The CDR3 sequence is 15 residues long. Unmatched junction bases numbered 10, after V lost 5 bases and J lost 4 bases. CDR1 SGHTA and CDR2 FQGNSA come from the germline V gene. This CDR3 reads CASSPRSAGGYGYTF. Here the CDR3 DNA reads TGTGCCAGCAGCCCCCGTTCCGCAGGGGGCTATGGCTACACCTTC. Full variable domain (missing parts from reference TRBV7-2 and TRBJ1-2): GAGVSQSPSNKVTEKGKDVELRCDPISGHTALYWYRQSLGQGLEFLIYFQGNSAPDKSGLPSDRFSAERTGGSVSTLTIQRTQQEDSAVYLCASSPRSAGGYGYTFGSGTRLTVV.

The chain links TRBV6-1 to TRBJ2-7; 8 bases are a match to TRBD2. The CDR3 has 14 amino acids. Trimming took 6 bases from V and 2 from J; bases not matched to a gene: 6. CDR1 and CDR2 (germline): MNHNS, SASEGT. The CDR3 loop reads CASRDSGNTYEQYF. In DNA, the CDR3 is TGTGCCAGCAGAGATAGCGGGAATACCTACGAGCAGTACTTC.

This clonotype was detected many times. CDR3: CASSPNIVTNEQFF. The CDR3 DNA follows: TGTGCCAGCAGTCCGAATATTGTTACCAATGAGCAGTTCTTC. The chain combines TRBV7-3 with TRBJ2-1, with D unclear. Germline V CDR1 and CDR2: SGHTA, FQGTGA. V gave up 6 bases and J gave up 6 bases, with 15 bases separating them. This CDR3 is 14 amino acids long.

This clonotype was picked up many times. The gene calls are TRBV5-1 and TRBJ2-7, with 8 bases matching TRBD2. The germline CDR1 and CDR2 sequences are SGHRS and YFSETQ. The ends lost 0 bases at V and 0 bases at J; junction bases unmatched: 2. The CDR3 runs 15 residues. The CDR3: CASSLGTSFSYEQYF. As DNA, the CDR3 is TGCGCCAGCAGCTTGGGGACTAGCTTCTCCTACGAGCAGTACTTC.

This clonotype turned up a few times. A single base separates this from a much larger clone, so it may be a read error. The gene calls are TRBV18 and TRBJ1-1; D not resolved. Germline CDR1 is KGHSH and CDR2 is LQKENI. The CDR3 loop spans 13 amino acids. Trimming shortened V by 5 bases and J by 11 bases, and 18 bases separated the two germline ends. The DNA of the CDR3 is TGTGCCAGCTCATTCCGGTCCCCCCCCGAGGCTTTCTTT. Translating gives CASSFRSPPEAFF.

V gene TRBV20-1 combines with J gene TRBJ2-1; 8 bases are shared with TRBD2. Trimming took 3 bases from V and 7 from J; bases not matched to a gene: 11. The CDR3 consists of 15 residues. Germline CDR1 and CDR2: DFQATT and SNEGSKA (reference sequence). CDR3 in amino acids: CSARGLGTSKNEQFF. CDR3 sequence (DNA): TGCAGTGCTAGGGGGCTCGGGACTAGTAAGAATGAGCAGTTCTTC.

Note on this clonotype: This may be a read error: a much more frequent sequence differs by one nucleotide. The chain carries TRBV24-1 and TRBJ2-5; 7 positions match TRBD1. The CDR3 is made up of 15 amino acids. From germline, CDR1 is KGHDR and CDR2 SFDVKD. The CDR3, as DNA: TGTGCCATCAGTGATCCAGGGACAGACCAAGAGACCCAGTACTTC. Its protein is CAISDPGTDQETQYF.

This clonotype was picked up a small number of times. The V call is TRBV10-1, the J call TRBJ2-5, with 11 bases matching TRBD1. CDR1 is WNHNN and CDR2 is SYGVQD in the germline V gene (reference sequence). The CDR3 runs to 15 residues. Trimming at V came to 1 base and at J to 4 bases, leaving 2 bases not matched to a gene. CDR3 amino acids: CASSEWTGGGETQYF. DNA of the CDR3: TGCGCCAGCAGTGAGTGGACAGGGGGCGGAGAGACCCAGTACTTC.